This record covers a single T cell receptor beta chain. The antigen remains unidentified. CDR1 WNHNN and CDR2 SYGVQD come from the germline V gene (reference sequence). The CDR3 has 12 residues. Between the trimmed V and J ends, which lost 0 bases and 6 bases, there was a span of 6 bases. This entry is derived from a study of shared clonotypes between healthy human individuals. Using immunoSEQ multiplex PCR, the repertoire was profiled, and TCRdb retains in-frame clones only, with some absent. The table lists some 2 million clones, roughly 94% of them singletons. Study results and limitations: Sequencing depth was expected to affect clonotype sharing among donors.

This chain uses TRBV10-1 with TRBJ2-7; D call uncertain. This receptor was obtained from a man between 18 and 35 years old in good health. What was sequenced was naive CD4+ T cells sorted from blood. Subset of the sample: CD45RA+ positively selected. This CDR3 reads CASSESIGEQYF. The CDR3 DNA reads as TGCGCCAGCAGTGAGTCGATTGGCGAGCAGTACTTC.